This T cell receptor beta chain comes out of a study of blood T cell repertoires in COVID-19. CDR1 and CDR2 from the germline V gene are SGHTA and FQGTGA. The CDR3 has 14 amino acids. With 2 bases clipped from V and 3 bases from J, the junction kept 4 bases outside the gene matches. Only in-frame clones appear in the TCRdb table, and some are missing; sequencing was by immunoSEQ multiplex PCR. The data show roughly 250,000 clones, about 86% seen once. This clone has just a few counts. V gene TRBV7-3 combines with J gene TRBJ2-7; the match to TRBD2 covers 7 bases. The receptor was derived from a person between 70 and 80 years old with COVID-19, enrolled during active disease. The sample comprised peripheral blood. In nucleotides, the CDR3 is TGTGCCAGCAGCTTAGATGCTAGCGGCTACGAGCAGTACTTC. Translating gives CASSLDASGYEQYF. Supplemented by reference TRBV7-3 and TRBJ2-7, the full variable domain reads GAGVSQTPSNKVTEKGKYVELRCDPISGHTALYWYRQSLGQGPEFLIYFQGTGAADDSGLPNDRFFAVRPEGSVSTLKIQRTERGDSAVYLCASSLDASGYEQYFGPGTRLTVT.